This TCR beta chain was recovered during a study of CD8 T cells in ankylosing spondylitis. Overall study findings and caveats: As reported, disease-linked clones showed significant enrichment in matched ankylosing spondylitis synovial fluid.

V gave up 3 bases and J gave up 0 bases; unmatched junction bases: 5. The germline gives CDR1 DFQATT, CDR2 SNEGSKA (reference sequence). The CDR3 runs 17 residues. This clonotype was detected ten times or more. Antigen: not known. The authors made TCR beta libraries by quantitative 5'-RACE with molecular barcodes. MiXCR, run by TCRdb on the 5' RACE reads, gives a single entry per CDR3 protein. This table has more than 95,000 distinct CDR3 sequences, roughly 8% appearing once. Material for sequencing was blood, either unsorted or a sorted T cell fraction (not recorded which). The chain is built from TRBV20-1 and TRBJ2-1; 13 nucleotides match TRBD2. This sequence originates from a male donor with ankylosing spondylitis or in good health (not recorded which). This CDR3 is CSARSTSGRASYNEQFF. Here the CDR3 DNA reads TGCAGTGCTAGGAGTACTAGCGGGAGGGCCTCCTACAATGAGCAGTTCTTC.